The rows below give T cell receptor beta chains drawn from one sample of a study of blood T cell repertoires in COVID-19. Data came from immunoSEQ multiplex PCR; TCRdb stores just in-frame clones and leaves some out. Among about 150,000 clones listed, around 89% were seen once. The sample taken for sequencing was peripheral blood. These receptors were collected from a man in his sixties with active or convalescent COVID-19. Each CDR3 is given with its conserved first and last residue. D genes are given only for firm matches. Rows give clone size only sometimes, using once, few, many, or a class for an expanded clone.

TGTGCCAGCAGCTTAACAGGCGGGGAAAGTCAGCCCCAGCATTTT	CASSLTGGESQPQHF	NA	TRBJ1-5	NA	TRBV5-8
TGTGCCTTAGCGCGGATGAACACTGAAGCTTTCTTT	CALARMNTEAFF	NA	TRBJ1-1	NA	TRBV6-5
TGTGCCAGCAGCCCAGGCGGGAGGGCCTCCTACAATGAGCAGTTCTTC	CASSPGGRASYNEQFF	TRBD2	TRBJ2-1	NA	TRBV5-5
TGTGCCAGCAGCTCGGGACAGGTCTTAAACTATGGCTACACCTTC	CASSSGQVLNYGYTF	TRBD1	TRBJ1-2	NA	TRBV5-4
TGTGCCAGCAGTTACTCGGGCGGGAGGACTTTGGGGACCCAGTACTTC	CASSYSGGRTLGTQYF	TRBD2	TRBJ2-5	NA	TRBV6-2/TRBV6-3
TGTGCCTGGAGTACCTTGGGGACAGGGGGCGAATGGTATGGCTACACCTTC	CAWSTLGTGGEWYGYTF	TRBD1	TRBJ1-2	NA	TRBV30
TGTGCCAGCAGCCAGGAGGGGGCGGATGGCTACACCTTC	CASSQEGADGYTF	TRBD1	TRBJ1-2	once	TRBV2
TGCGCCAGCAGCACAGGGGGCGCGGCCGATACGCAGTATTTT	CASSTGGAADTQYF	TRBD1	TRBJ2-3	NA	TRBV5-1
TGTGCCAGCAGCCTAAGAGGAGGGGGAGGGAATTCACCCCTCCACTTT	CASSLRGGGGNSPLHF	NA	TRBJ1-6	NA	TRBV14
TGTGCCAGCAGTTTATTGGCAGGGGATGTAGAAAAACTGTTTTTT	CASSLLAGDVEKLFF	NA	TRBJ1-4	few	TRBV28
TGTGCCAGCAATCTTCTCTATTCACCCCTCCACTTT	CASNLLYSPLHF	NA	TRBJ1-6	NA	TRBV2
TGTGCCAGCAGTGTCAGGGTGAACACTGAAGCTTTCTTT	CASSVRVNTEAFF	NA	TRBJ1-1	NA	TRBV9
TGCGCCAGCAGCTTGGGACGACAGGGACAGGACCAGTACTTC	CASSLGRQGQDQYF	TRBD1	TRBJ2-7	NA	TRBV5-1
TGTGCCAGCAGCCAAGCGAGCGGGGGTGGAGAAGAGCAGTACTTC	CASSQASGGGEEQYF	TRBD2	TRBJ2-7	NA	TRBV3-1/TRBV3-2
TGCAGCGTTGAGTTGTCCCGGGGTGGGTCTGAAGCTTTCTTT	CSVELSRGGSEAFF	NA	TRBJ1-1	NA	TRBV29-1
TGCAGCGTTGAAGATTCCCCAGGGGCCCGGGGGCCCCAGCATTTT	CSVEDSPGARGPQHF	NA	TRBJ1-5	NA	TRBV29-1
TGTGCCAGCAGCTTAGCTCCAGCGAGTTATGGCTACACCTTC	CASSLAPASYGYTF	NA	TRBJ1-2	NA	TRBV7-2
TGTGCCCGCACGACCTCTATCGTCCCCGACAGTACCGCCCCAGATACGCAGTATTTT	CARTTSIVPDSTAPDTQYF	NA	TRBJ2-3	NA	TRBV7-9
TGTGCCAGCAGGTCGGGACAGGGGCATGAAAAACTGTTTTTT	CASRSGQGHEKLFF	TRBD1	TRBJ1-4	NA	TRBV2
TGTGCCAGTAGTGATACACAGGGGCAGATCTATGGCTACACCTTC	CASSDTQGQIYGYTF	TRBD1	TRBJ1-2	once	TRBV19
TGTGCCAGCAGCCAAGCTAGCGGGGGAAACTACAATGAGCAGTTCTTC	CASSQASGGNYNEQFF	TRBD2	TRBJ2-1	NA	TRBV3-1/TRBV3-2
TGTGCCAGCAGTACAGCGGGAGGGGCCAAAAACATTCAGTACTTC	CASSTAGGAKNIQYF	TRBD2	TRBJ2-4	NA	TRBV2
TGTGCCAGCAGCTTGGTGGACATTGGAAACACCATATATTTT	CASSLVDIGNTIYF	NA	TRBJ1-3	NA	TRBV5-5
NA	CASSTSGTGVHEQYF	NA	TRBJ2-7	few	TRBV6-5
TGTGCCAGCAGCCAAGCGCACGGGTCATACGAGCAGTACTTC	CASSQAHGSYEQYF	NA	TRBJ2-7	NA	TRBV3-1/TRBV3-2
TGTGCCAGTAGTATAGCGAGTAGCAGGGGAAGAGGAGGGGCCAACGTCCTGACTTTC	CASSIASSRGRGGANVLTF	NA	TRBJ2-6	once	TRBV19
TGTGCCAGCAGTTTATTAAGGACAGGGGGCAAGTCTCGGAATTCACCCCTCCACTTT	CASSLLRTGGKSRNSPLHF	TRBD1	TRBJ1-6	NA	TRBV27
TGTGCCAGCACCGGGGGGCCTAGCTCCTATAATTCACCCCTCCACTTT	CASTGGPSSYNSPLHF	NA	TRBJ1-6	once	TRBV28
TGTGCCAGCAGTGATTTTTCGGCTAATGAAAAACTGTTTTTT	CASSDFSANEKLFF	NA	TRBJ1-4	NA	TRBV6-1
TGTGCCAGCAGCTTGGCCCAGCGCGCGAACACCGGGGAGCTGTTTTTT	CASSLAQRANTGELFF	NA	TRBJ2-2	few	TRBV5-4
TGTGCCAGCAGCCAAGTTACAGGGGGAGTGAACGAGCAGTACTTC	CASSQVTGGVNEQYF	TRBD1	TRBJ2-7	NA	TRBV3-1/TRBV3-2